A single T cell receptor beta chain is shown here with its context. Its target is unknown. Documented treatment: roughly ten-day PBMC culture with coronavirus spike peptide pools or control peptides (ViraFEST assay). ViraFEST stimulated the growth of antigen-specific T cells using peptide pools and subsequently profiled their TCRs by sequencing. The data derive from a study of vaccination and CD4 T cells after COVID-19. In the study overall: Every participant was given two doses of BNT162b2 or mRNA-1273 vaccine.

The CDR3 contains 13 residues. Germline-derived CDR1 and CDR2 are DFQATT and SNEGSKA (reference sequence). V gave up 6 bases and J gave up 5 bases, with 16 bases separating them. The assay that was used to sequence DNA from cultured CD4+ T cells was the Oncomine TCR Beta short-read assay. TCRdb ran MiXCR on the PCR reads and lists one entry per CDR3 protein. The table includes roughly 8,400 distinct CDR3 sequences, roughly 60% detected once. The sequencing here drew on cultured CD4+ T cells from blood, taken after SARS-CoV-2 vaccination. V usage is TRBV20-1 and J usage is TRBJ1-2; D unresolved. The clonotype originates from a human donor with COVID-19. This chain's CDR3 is CSAKEVGFYGYTF. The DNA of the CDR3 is TGCAGTGCAAAGGAAGTGGGTTTTTATGGCTACACCTTC.